This T cell receptor (beta chain) was identified in a study of blood T cells in healthy people across ages. Researchers report isolating at least 7 million PBMCs per sample. Notes on the study in general: Older age coincided with a roughly linear decline in TCR beta diversity per million T cells. Long-lived and aged donors differed, with more naive CD4+ cells and higher diversity in the long-lived.

As for this clonotype: As yet, its antigen is unknown.

Using a J-beta primer mix together with a sample-barcoded 5' primer, a second PCR was run for roughly 6 to 12 cycles. Each single sample gave us at least 2.5 million CDR3-containing paired-end reads. TCRdb re-called the 5' RACE reads through MiXCR, storing one row per CDR3 protein. The data contain roughly 730,000 distinct CDR3 sequences, more than 50% of them singletons. CDR1 is MGHDK, CDR2 SYGVNS, per germline. The length of the CDR3 is 16 residues. The V gene lost 0 bases and the J gene lost 7 bases, with 13 bases spanning the gap. The source is a man aged 40-49 years in good health. The V gene is TRBV25-1, the J gene TRBJ1-6, with a possible D match to TRBD1 (5 bases). Sequencing used blood. The DNA of the CDR3 is TGTGCCAGCAGTGAATACAGGGCGTCAGGAAATTCACCCCTCCACTTT. Protein: CASSEYRASGNSPLHF. Full variable domain (remainder filled in from reference TRBV25-1 and TRBJ1-6): EADIYQTPRYLVIGTGKKITLECSQTMGHDKMYWYQQDPGMELHLIHYSYGVNSTEKGDLSSESTVSRIRTEHFPLTLESARPSHTSQYLCASSEYRASGNSPLHFGNGTRLTVT.